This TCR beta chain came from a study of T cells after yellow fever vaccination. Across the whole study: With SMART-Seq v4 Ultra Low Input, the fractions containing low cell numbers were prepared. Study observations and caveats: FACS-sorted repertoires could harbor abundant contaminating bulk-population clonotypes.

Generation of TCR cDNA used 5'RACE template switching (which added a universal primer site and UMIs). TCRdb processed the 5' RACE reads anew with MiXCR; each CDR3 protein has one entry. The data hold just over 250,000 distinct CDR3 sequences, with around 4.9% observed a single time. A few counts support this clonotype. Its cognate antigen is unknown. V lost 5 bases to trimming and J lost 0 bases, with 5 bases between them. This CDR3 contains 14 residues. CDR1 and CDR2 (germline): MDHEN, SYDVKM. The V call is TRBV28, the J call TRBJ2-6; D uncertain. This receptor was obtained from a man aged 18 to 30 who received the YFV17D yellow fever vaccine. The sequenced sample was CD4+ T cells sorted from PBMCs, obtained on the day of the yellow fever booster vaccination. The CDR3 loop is CASSQPSGANVLTF. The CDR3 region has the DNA TGTGCCAGCAGTCAACCCTCTGGGGCCAACGTCCTGACTTTC. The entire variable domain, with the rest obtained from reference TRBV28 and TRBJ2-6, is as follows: DVKVTQSSRYLVKRTGEKVFLECVQDMDHENMFWYRQDPGLGLRLIYFSYDVKMKEKGDIPEGYSVSREKKERFSLILESASTNQTSMYLCASSQPSGANVLTFGAGSRLTVL.